This T cell receptor beta chain emerged from a study of graft-versus-host responses after intestinal transplantation. Turning to the study itself: Anti-thymocyte globulin induction preceded about 3 years of tacrolimus and steroid maintenance in all recipients. Whole-study findings and limits: Allografts from individuals with graft-donor T cell macrochimerism displayed high graft-versus-host to host-versus-graft clonal ratios. Recipient marrow contained GvH clones, some of which appeared first in ileum or blood. Researchers found peak circulating GvH clone levels linked to early post-transplant HvG declines.

Germline V gene sequence: CDR1 MDHEN, CDR2 SYDVKM. The length of the CDR3 is 13 residues. With 2 bases clipped from V and 4 bases from J, the junction kept 1 base outside the gene matches. Note on this clone: Its antigen remains unidentified.

Libraries were prepared by immunoSEQ multiplex PCR; TCRdb keeps only in-frame clonotypes and omits some of them. The table shows about 47,000 clones, with roughly 95% occurring only once. The sequence came from a human donor who was the organ donor for an intestinal transplant. J is TRBJ2-5 and V is TRBV28; the match to TRBD2 covers 7 bases. The source was unstimulated CD8+ T cells sorted from spleen or lymph node cells, collected before transplant. In nucleotides, the CDR3 is TGTGCCAGCAGTTTACCGGGGGGAGAGACCCAGTACTTC. Translated: CASSLPGGETQYF.